The 30 T cell receptor beta chains reported below all come from one sample, sequenced in a study of T cell repertoires in cytomegalovirus infection. TCRdb re-called the reads through MiXCR, storing one row per CDR3 protein. This table holds 370,000 or so distinct CDR3 sequences, just under 35% found once. Antigens of these TCRs are unknown. Material: cultured PBMCs, obtained from culture after CMV antigen stimulation. The receptors shown here come from a human donor in good health (CMV status not recorded). Some clones in this sample may be carry-over from other donors' samples.

The J gene is TRBJ2-3, the V gene TRBV19, with a weak D call TRBD1 (5 bases). Looked up from germline, CDR1 is LNHDA and CDR2 is SQIVND (reference sequence). The germline V and J ends were trimmed by 0 bases and 8 bases, with 15 bases remaining between them. This CDR3 is 15 amino acids long. The CDR3 sequence: CASSIEPRDLGTQYF. In DNA form, the CDR3 reads TGTGCCAGTAGTATAGAACCCAGGGATCTGGGTACGCAGTATTTT.

The CDR3 spells CASSRGTALYNEQFF. The CDR3 DNA is TGTGCCAGCAGTAGAGGGACTGCCCTCTACAATGAGCAGTTCTTC. The gene calls are TRBV6-8 and TRBJ2-1; maybe TRBD2 (6 bases). The ends were cut back, 5 bases at V and 3 bases at J, with 14 bases in the middle. The CDR3 contains 15 residues. The V gene's germline CDR1 is MNHGY and CDR2 SAAAGT.

This chain connects TRBV6-1 to TRBJ2-3, with TRBD2 matching 10 bases. From germline, CDR1 is MNHNS and CDR2 SASEGT. CDR3 length: 14 residues. The V and J ends lost 5 bases and 6 bases, in that order; junction bases with no gene match: 5. As DNA, the CDR3 is TGTGCCAGCAGTAAGCGGGAGGGCGGGGATACGCAGTATTTT. It codes for CASSKREGGDTQYF.

This clonotype was picked up a small number of times. This chain joins TRBV7-2 and TRBJ1-6, with D perhaps TRBD1 (5 bases). Germline CDR1 SGHTA, CDR2 FQGNSA. The V gene lost 2 bases and the J gene lost 9 bases, with 17 bases spanning the gap. CDR3 length equals 16 residues. The CDR3 is CASSLRWSRVASPLHF. The CDR3 DNA follows: TGTGCCAGCAGCTTACGTTGGTCCAGGGTGGCTTCACCCCTCCACTTT.

A few counts support this clonotype. The chain carries TRBV11-2 and TRBJ1-2; the D is unclear. This CDR3 is built from 13 residues. Looked up from germline, CDR1 is SGHAT and CDR2 is FQNNGV. Deletions cut 5 bases from V and 1 base from J, with 8 bases between. This CDR3 is CASSALRNYGYTF. CDR3 bases: TGTGCCAGCAGCGCACTACGTAACTATGGCTACACCTTC.

As to this clonotype: The final CDR3 position lacks the conserved phenylalanine or tryptophan, pointing to a likely read error. The chain links TRBV7-2 to TRBJ2-7; the D is unclear. CDR1 and CDR2 (germline): SGHTA, FQGNSA. The CDR3 sequence is 14 residues long. Trimming stripped 0 bases from V and 3 bases from J, with 9 bases between. CDR3 region: CASSLASVDYEQYS. For the CDR3, the DNA is TGTGCCAGCAGCTTAGCCTCTGTGGACTACGAGCAGTACTCC.

This clonotype was seen ten or more times. This chain uses TRBV28 with TRBJ1-1; D may be TRBD1 (6 bases). Trimming pared 6 bases from V and 1 base from J, leaving 12 bases between. The CDR3 has 14 amino acids. Germline-derived CDR1 and CDR2 are MDHEN and SYDVKM. The CDR3 nucleotides read TGTGCCAGCAGACCCCCGACAGGGAACACTGAAGCTTTCTTT. It specifies CASRPPTGNTEAFF.

This clonotype was observed a handful of times. This chain connects TRBV27 to TRBJ1-2; D not certain. Trimming cost V 2 bases and J 7 bases, with 11 bases left between them. The germline V gene has CDR1 MNHEY and CDR2 SMNVEV (reference sequence). This CDR3 region has 13 residues. CDR3 amino acids: CASSLRVGIGYTF. The CDR3 nucleotides read TGTGCCAGCAGTTTACGGGTAGGGATTGGCTACACCTTC.

The sample holds a few counts of this clonotype. J is TRBJ2-5 and V is TRBV24-1, with 9 bases matching TRBD1. The CDR3 runs to 14 residues. Looked up from germline, CDR1 is KGHDR and CDR2 is SFDVKD. V shed 3 bases and J 6 bases; nucleotides not matched to a gene: 4. CDR3 DNA: TGTGCCACCAGTGATAGCGGACAGGGGAAGACCCAGTACTTC. The encoded protein is CATSDSGQGKTQYF.

The chain carries TRBV5-8 and TRBJ2-2, with D perhaps TRBD2 (6 bases). This CDR3 contains 16 residues. Looked up from germline, CDR1 is SGHTS and CDR2 is YDEGEE. V was trimmed by 5 bases and J by 5 bases, leaving 19 bases between them. The CDR3 DNA sequence: TGTGCCAGCAGGATAATATCGGGGGAGAGGACCGGGGAGCTGTTTTTT. Translation gives CASRIISGERTGELFF.

This chain joins TRBV6-2 or TRBV6-3 and TRBJ2-7; D is uncertain. Germline V gene lookup returns CDR1 MNHEY and CDR2 SVGEGT. V gave up 5 bases and J gave up 4 bases, with 15 bases separating them. CDR3 length: 14 amino acids. In nucleotides, the CDR3 is TGTGCCAGCAGTCCTCGAGGTAGTATATACGAGCAGTACTTC. Encoded protein: CASSPRGSIYEQYF.

The J gene is TRBJ1-4, the V gene TRBV12-3 or TRBV12-4; 9 bases are a match to TRBD1. This CDR3 is 14 amino acids long. Losses at the gene ends were 6 bases for V and 7 bases for J; bases not matched to a gene: 6. The CDR3 DNA reads as TGTGCCAGCAGAGTACAGGGGGCGCGTGAAAAACTGTTTTTT. Residues: CASRVQGAREKLFF.

The V call is TRBV7-2, the J call TRBJ2-7; D gene ambiguous. The CDR3 is 13 amino acids. From germline, CDR1 is SGHTA and CDR2 FQGNSA. V shed 5 bases and J shed 5 bases, with 13 bases lying between them. Here the CDR3 reads CASSKLDGDEQYF. The CDR3 nucleotides read TGTGCCAGCAGCAAATTGGACGGCGACGAGCAGTACTTC.

The rearrangement joins TRBV11-3 to TRBJ2-6, with D perhaps matching TRBD1 or TRBD2 (5 bases each). The CDR3 is 16 residues long. Between the trimmed V and J ends, which lost 0 bases and 2 bases, there was a span of 8 bases. CDR1 is SGHNT and CDR2 is YENEEA in the germline V gene. The CDR3 here is CASSLDRDPGANVLTF. For the CDR3, the DNA is TGTGCCAGCAGCTTAGACAGGGACCCTGGGGCCAACGTCCTGACTTTC.

The rearrangement links TRBV28 to TRBJ1-6, with 7 bases aligning to TRBD1. With 4 bases clipped from V and 5 bases from J, the junction kept 8 bases outside the gene matches. The CDR3 is 16 amino acids. Germline V gene lookup returns CDR1 MDHEN and CDR2 SYDVKM. CDR3 in amino acids: CASSSPRGQDNSPLHF. In DNA form, the CDR3 reads TGTGCCAGCAGTTCCCCTCGTGGACAGGATAATTCACCCCTCCACTTT.

This clonotype showed up just a few times. V is TRBV4-1 and J is TRBJ1-5; D remains ambiguous. Deletions cut 1 base from V and 4 bases from J, with 5 bases between. CDR3 length: 13 residues. Germline CDR1 is MGHRA and CDR2 is YSYEKL. In DNA, the CDR3 is TGCGCCAGCAGCCAAGGGCTAAATCAGCCCCAGCATTTT. Protein sequence: CASSQGLNQPQHF.

There are many counts of this clonotype. The chain links TRBV7-8 to TRBJ1-1; no reliable D call. In germline, CDR1 is SGHVS, CDR2 FQNEAQ. Trimming shortened V by 4 bases and J by 1 base, and 10 bases separated the two germline ends. The CDR3 is made up of 14 amino acids. CDR3 sequence reads: CASSYKGRNTEAFF. CDR3 DNA sequence: TGTGCCAGCAGCTATAAAGGACGGAACACTGAAGCTTTCTTT. Variable domain in full (rest from reference TRBV7-8 and TRBJ1-1): GAGVSQSPRYKVAKRGQDVALRCDPISGHVSLFWYQQALGQGPEFLTYFQNEAQLDKSGLPSDRFFAERPEGSVSTLKIQRTQQEDSAVYLCASSYKGRNTEAFFGQGTRLTVV.

In its sample, this clonotype was seen once. The CDR3 nucleotides read TGTGCCAGCAGTTTAGGTAGGCCTGGGGCCAACGTCCTGACTTTC. Translating it yields CASSLGRPGANVLTF. The chain links TRBV28 to TRBJ2-6; D uncertain. The V and J ends lost 2 bases and 2 bases respectively, with 7 bases between them. Germline CDR1 reads MDHEN; CDR2 reads SYDVKM. CDR3 length equals 15 residues.

The rearrangement links TRBV12-3 or TRBV12-4 to TRBJ1-2, with 7 bases fitting TRBD1. This CDR3 is 14 amino acids long. V trimming: 5 bases; J trimming: 6 bases; junction bases outside the gene matches: 9. The CDR3 bases are TGTGCCAGCAGTCTTGGGGGACAGTACGATGGCTACACCTTC. Encoded protein: CASSLGGQYDGYTF.

J is TRBJ2-7 and V is TRBV12-3 or TRBV12-4; no reliable D call. The CDR3 contains 14 residues. Trimming pared 0 bases from V and 5 bases from J, leaving 11 bases between. The CDR3 nucleotides are TGTGCCAGCAGTTTAGCGGTCCCCATCCACGAGCAGTACTTC. Amino acids: CASSLAVPIHEQYF.

The V and J genes are TRBV15 and TRBJ2-7, with 11 positions matching TRBD2. Germline loops: CDR1 LNHNV, CDR2 YYDKDF (reference sequence). J lost 2 bases, V lost 5 bases, and 8 bases had no gene match. The CDR3 has 16 amino acids. The CDR3 sequence: CATSGNRLAGTYEQYF. CDR3 coding DNA: TGTGCCACCAGCGGGAACCGACTAGCGGGGACCTACGAGCAGTACTTC.

The chain is built from TRBV12-3 or TRBV12-4 and TRBJ1-1; D remains unclear. The CDR3 covers 12 residues. Trimming cost V 5 bases and J 6 bases, with 10 bases left between them. The CDR3 DNA reads as TGTGCCAGCAGTACTTTTTTATCTGAAGCTTTCTTT. This translates into CASSTFLSEAFF.

This clonotype was seen more than once but under ten times. The chain is built from TRBV6-5 and TRBJ1-6; maybe TRBD1 (6 bases). Trimming left V 2 bases short and J 7 bases short, with 18 bases between. This CDR3 is built from 17 residues. Germline V CDR1 and CDR2: MNHEY, SVGAGI. The CDR3 reads CASSYVGGLSENSPLHF. The CDR3 nucleotides are TGTGCCAGCAGTTACGTGGGGGGCCTTAGCGAGAATTCACCCCTCCACTTT.

In its sample, this clonotype was seen many times. V gene TRBV7-2 combines with J gene TRBJ2-3; D possibly corresponds to TRBD1 (6 bases). V gave up 2 bases and J gave up 0 bases, with 18 bases separating them. Germline-derived CDR1 and CDR2 are SGHTA and FQGNSA. The CDR3 length is 18 residues. For the CDR3, the DNA is TGTGCCAGCAGCTTATTCGGCGGACAGATTCCTAGCACAGATACGCAGTATTTT. Protein sequence: CASSLFGGQIPSTDTQYF.

This clonotype has at least ten counts. This sequence joins TRBV6-1 and TRBJ2-3; 8 bases agree with TRBD2. This CDR3 comprises 14 residues. Trimming took 8 bases from V and 2 from J; bases not matched to a gene: 6. Germline CDR1 reads MNHNS; CDR2 reads SASEGT. CDR3 bases: TGTGCCAGCCAACTAGCGGAGGCCACAGATACGCAGTATTTT. This gives the protein CASQLAEATDTQYF.

The J gene is TRBJ1-5, the V gene TRBV19; D might be TRBD1 (5 bases). Germline loops: CDR1 LNHDA, CDR2 SQIVND (reference sequence). The CDR3 runs to 16 residues. V gave up 2 bases and J gave up 0 bases, with 11 bases separating them. The CDR3 protein is CASSIRGGGSNQPQHF. The CDR3 DNA sequence: TGTGCCAGTAGTATAAGGGGTGGGGGTAGCAATCAGCCCCAGCATTTT. The variable domain in full, with the rest retrieved from reference TRBV19 and TRBJ1-5, is DGGITQSPKYLFRKEGQNVTLSCEQNLNHDAMYWYRQDPGQGLRLIYYSQIVNDFQKGDIAEGYSVSREKKESFPLTVTSAQKNPTAFYLCASSIRGGGSNQPQHFGDGTRLSIL.

The V gene is TRBV7-8, the J gene TRBJ2-5, with D possibly being TRBD2 (6 bases). Trimming removed 8 bases from V and 7 bases from J, with 14 bases in between. Germline values: CDR1 SGHVS, CDR2 FQNEAQ. The CDR3 consists of 12 residues. The CDR3 nucleotides read TGTGCCAGCTCCTCCGGGGGAGGGACCCAGTACTTC. The encoded protein is CASSSGGGTQYF.

This sequence joins TRBV7-2 and TRBJ2-1; 8 nucleotides agree with TRBD2. Germline CDR1 SGHTA, CDR2 FQGNSA. The CDR3 extends over 14 amino acids. V lost 8 bases, J lost 2 bases, and 5 bases stayed unmatched. DNA for the CDR3: TGTGCCAGCTCCCCTAGCGGGCCCTACAATGAGCAGTTCTTC. Its protein is CASSPSGPYNEQFF.

The chain couples TRBV24-1 to TRBJ2-3; D unresolved. Germline V gene data show CDR1 as KGHDR and CDR2 as SFDVKD. Trimming left V 6 bases short and J 6 bases short, with 15 bases between. This CDR3 contains 14 residues. The DNA of the CDR3 is TGTGCCACCAGTCGGGCCGGTTTAAGGGATACGCAGTATTTT. It codes for CATSRAGLRDTQYF.

The chain employs TRBV6-5 and TRBJ2-7; D unclear. The CDR3 consists of 14 residues. V was clipped by 6 bases and J by 2 bases, with 14 bases between them. Germline assignment: CDR1 MNHEY and CDR2 SVGAGI. The CDR3 bases are TGTGCCAGCAGGAGCAGCTACACGGCCTACGAGCAGTACGTC. Its protein is CASRSSYTAYEQYV.